One and the same sample provided the 3 T cell receptor beta chains below, sequenced in a study of vaccination and CD4 T cells after COVID-19. Treatment in this sample: roughly 11-day PBMC culture with coronavirus spike peptide pools or control peptides (ViraFEST assay). At the Johns Hopkins FTIC core, DNA taken from cultured CD4+ T cells was sequenced by way of the Oncomine TCR Beta short-read assay. TCRdb used MiXCR to reprocess the PCR reads, holding one entry per CDR3 protein. The sample consists of some 19,000 distinct CDR3 sequences, 30% to 40% of them appearing once. Their antigens remain unidentified. Sequenced material: cultured CD4+ T cells from blood. These receptors came from a human donor with COVID-19.

The J gene is TRBJ2-3, the V gene TRBV19; tentatively, D is TRBD1 (6 bases). V was clipped by 5 bases and J by 6 bases, with 18 bases between them. CDR1 is LNHDA, CDR2 SQIVND, per germline (reference sequence). There are 15 residues in the CDR3. The CDR3 DNA is TGTGCCAGTAGTCACCGGGACATACTCCTGGATACGCAGTATTTT. This codes for CASSHRDILLDTQYF.

The rearrangement uses TRBV20-1 and TRBJ2-1, with D perhaps matching TRBD2 (7 bases). The CDR3 spans 14 residues. Trimming took off 6 bases at V and 0 bases at J, with 12 bases between the two ends. Germline V gene data show CDR1 as DFQATT and CDR2 as SNEGSKA (reference sequence). The CDR3 DNA sequence: TGCAGTGCAAGGGGGGGTAGCTCCTACAATGAGCAGTTCTTC. This translates into CSARGGSSYNEQFF.

The rearrangement links TRBV28 to TRBJ1-5; 11 nucleotides line up with TRBD1. This CDR3 contains 17 residues. Germline lookup yields CDR1 MDHEN and CDR2 SYDVKM. The V and J ends lost 6 bases and 0 bases, in that order; junction bases with no gene match: 7. The CDR3 bases are TGTGCCAGCAGAAACCGGGACAGGGGGTATAGCAATCAGCCCCAGCATTTT. Protein: CASRNRDRGYSNQPQHF.